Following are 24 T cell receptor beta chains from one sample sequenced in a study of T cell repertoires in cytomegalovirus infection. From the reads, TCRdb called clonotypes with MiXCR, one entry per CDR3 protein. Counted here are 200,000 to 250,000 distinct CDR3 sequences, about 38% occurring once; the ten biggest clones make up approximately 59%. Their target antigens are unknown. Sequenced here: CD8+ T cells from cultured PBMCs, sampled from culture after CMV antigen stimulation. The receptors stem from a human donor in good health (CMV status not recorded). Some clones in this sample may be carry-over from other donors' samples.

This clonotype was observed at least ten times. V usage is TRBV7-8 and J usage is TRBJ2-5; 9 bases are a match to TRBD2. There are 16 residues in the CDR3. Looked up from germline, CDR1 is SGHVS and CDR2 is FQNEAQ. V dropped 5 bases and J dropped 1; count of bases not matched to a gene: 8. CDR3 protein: CASSRFSGGLQETQYF. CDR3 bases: TGTGCCAGCAGCAGATTTAGCGGGGGCCTCCAAGAGACCCAGTACTTC.

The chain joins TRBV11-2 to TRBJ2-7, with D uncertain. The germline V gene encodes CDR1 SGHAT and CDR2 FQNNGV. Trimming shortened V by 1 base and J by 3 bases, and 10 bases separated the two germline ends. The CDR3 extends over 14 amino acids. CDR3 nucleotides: TGTGCCAGCAGCTTAGGGGCCGGCCTCTACGAGCAGTACTTC. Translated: CASSLGAGLYEQYF. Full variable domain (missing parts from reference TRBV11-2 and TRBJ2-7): EAGVAQSPRYKIIEKRQSVAFWCNPISGHATLYWYQQILGQGPKLLIQFQNNGVVDDSQLPKDRFSAERLKGVDSTLKIQPAKLEDSAVYLCASSLGAGLYEQYFGPGTRLTVT.

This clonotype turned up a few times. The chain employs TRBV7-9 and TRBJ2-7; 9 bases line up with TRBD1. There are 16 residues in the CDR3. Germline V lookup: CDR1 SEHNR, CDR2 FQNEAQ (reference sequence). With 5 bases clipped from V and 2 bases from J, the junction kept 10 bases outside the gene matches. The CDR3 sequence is CASSHGTGKSPYEQYF. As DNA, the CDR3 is TGTGCCAGCAGCCACGGGACAGGGAAGAGCCCCTACGAGCAGTACTTC.

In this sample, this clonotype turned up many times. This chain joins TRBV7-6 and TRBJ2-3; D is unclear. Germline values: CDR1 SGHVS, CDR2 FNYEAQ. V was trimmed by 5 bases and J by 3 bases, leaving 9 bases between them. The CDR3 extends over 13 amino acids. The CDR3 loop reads CASSRRLTDTQYF. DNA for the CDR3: TGTGCCAGCAGCCGAAGACTGACAGATACGCAGTATTTT. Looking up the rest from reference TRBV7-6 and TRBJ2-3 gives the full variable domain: GAGVSQSPRYKVTKRGQDVALRCDPISGHVSLYWYRQALGQGPEFLTYFNYEAQQDKSGLPNDRFSAERPEGSISTLTIQRTEQRDSAMYRCASSRRLTDTQYFGPGTRLTVL.

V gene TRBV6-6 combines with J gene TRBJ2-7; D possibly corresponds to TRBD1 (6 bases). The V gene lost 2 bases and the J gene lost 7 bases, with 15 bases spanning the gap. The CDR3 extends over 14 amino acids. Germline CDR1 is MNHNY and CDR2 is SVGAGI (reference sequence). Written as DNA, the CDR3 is TGTGCCAGCAGTTACCCCGGGACAATTAGGGAGCAGTACTTC. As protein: CASSYPGTIREQYF.

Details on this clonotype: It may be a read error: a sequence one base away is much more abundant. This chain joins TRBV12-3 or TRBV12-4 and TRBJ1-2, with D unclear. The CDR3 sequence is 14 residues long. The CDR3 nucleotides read TGTGCCAGCAGTTTATTCGGGTACAACTTTGGCTACACCTTC. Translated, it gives CASSLFGYNFGYTF.

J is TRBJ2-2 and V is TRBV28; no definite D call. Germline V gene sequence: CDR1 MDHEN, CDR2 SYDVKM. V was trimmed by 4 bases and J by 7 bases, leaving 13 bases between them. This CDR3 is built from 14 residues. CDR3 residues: CASSSPGWVGELFF. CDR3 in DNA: TGTGCCAGCAGTTCCCCAGGATGGGTCGGGGAGCTGTTTTTT.

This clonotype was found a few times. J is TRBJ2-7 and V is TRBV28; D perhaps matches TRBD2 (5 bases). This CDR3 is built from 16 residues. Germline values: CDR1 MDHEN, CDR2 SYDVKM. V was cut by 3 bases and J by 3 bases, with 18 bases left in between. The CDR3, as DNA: TGTGCCAGCAGTTTTAGTGTCGGGGTTGGGGACTACGAGCAGTACTTC. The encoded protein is CASSFSVGVGDYEQYF.

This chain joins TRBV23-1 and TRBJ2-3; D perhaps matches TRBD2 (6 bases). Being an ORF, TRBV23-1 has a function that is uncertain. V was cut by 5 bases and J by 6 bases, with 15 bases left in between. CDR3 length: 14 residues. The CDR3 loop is CASSALTGEDTQYF. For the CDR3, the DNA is TGCGCCAGCAGTGCTTTAACGGGGGAGGATACGCAGTATTTT.

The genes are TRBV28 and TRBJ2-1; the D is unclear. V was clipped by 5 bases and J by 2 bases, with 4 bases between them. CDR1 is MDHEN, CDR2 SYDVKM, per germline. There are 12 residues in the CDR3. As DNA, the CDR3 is TGTGCCAGCAGTATCGCCTACAATGAGCAGTTCTTC. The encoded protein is CASSIAYNEQFF.

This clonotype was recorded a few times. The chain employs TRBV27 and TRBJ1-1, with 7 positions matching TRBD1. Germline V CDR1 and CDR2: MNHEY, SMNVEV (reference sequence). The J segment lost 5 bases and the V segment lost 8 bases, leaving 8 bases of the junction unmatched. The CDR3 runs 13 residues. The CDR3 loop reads CASGDRVRTEAFF. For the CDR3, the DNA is TGTGCCAGCGGCGACAGGGTGAGGACTGAAGCTTTCTTT.

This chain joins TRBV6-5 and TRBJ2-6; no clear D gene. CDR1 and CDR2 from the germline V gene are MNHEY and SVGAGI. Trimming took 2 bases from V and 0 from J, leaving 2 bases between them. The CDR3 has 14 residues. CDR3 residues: CASSYNSGANVLTF. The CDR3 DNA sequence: TGTGCCAGCAGTTACAACTCTGGGGCCAACGTCCTGACTTTC.

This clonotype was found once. The CDR3 nucleotides are TGTGCCAGCAGCTCCGCGGGACAGGGCTACGAGCAGTACTTC. This gives the protein CASSSAGQGYEQYF. The genes are TRBV7-3 and TRBJ2-7, with 9 bases identical to TRBD1. The CDR3 length is 14 residues. The J segment lost 3 bases and the V segment lost 4 bases, leaving 4 bases of the junction unmatched. Germline V gene data show CDR1 as SGHTA and CDR2 as FQGTGA.

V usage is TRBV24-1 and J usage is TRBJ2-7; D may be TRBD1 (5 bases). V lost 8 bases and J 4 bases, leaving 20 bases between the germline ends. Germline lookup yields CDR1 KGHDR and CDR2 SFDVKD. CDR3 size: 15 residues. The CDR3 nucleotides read TGTGCCACCAAATCTCCCAGGGATCCCTCGTACGAGCAGTACTTC. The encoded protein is CATKSPRDPSYEQYF.

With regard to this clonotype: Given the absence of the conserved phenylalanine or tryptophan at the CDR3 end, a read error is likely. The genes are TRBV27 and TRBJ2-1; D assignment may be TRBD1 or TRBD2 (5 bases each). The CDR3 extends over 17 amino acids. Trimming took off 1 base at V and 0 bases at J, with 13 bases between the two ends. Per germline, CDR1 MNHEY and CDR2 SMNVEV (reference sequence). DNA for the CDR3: TGTGCCAGCAGTTTATTGGTGGGGGTTAGCTCCTACAATGAGCAGTTCTTA. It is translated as CASSLLVGVSSYNEQFL.

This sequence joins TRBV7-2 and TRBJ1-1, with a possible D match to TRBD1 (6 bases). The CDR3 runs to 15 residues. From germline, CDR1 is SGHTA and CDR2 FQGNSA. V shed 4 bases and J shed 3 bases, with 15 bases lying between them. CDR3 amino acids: CASSSTRGRDTEAFF. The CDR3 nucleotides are TGTGCCAGCAGCTCGACCAGGGGTAGGGACACTGAAGCTTTCTTT. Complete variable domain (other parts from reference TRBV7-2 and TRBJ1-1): GAGVSQSPSNKVTEKGKDVELRCDPISGHTALYWYRQSLGQGLEFLIYFQGNSAPDKSGLPSDRFSAERTGGSVSTLTIQRTQQEDSAVYLCASSSTRGRDTEAFFGQGTRLTVV.

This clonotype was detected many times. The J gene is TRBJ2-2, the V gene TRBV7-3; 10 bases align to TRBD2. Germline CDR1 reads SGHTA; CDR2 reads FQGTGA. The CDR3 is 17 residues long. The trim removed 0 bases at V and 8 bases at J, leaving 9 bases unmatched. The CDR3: CASSLTTASGSLGELFF. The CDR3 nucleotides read TGTGCCAGCAGCTTAACGACCGCTAGCGGGAGTTTGGGGGAGCTGTTTTTT.

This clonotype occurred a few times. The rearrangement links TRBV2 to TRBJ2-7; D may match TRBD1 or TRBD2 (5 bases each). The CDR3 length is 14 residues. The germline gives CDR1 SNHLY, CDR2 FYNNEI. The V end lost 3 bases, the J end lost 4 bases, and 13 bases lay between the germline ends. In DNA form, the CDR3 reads TGTGCCAGCAGTGATTTTGGGACCCGTTACGAGCAGTACTTC. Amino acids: CASSDFGTRYEQYF.

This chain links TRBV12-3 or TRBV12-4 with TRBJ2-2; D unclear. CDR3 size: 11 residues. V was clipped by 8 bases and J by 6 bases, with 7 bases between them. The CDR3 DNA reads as TGTGCCAGCTACAGTTCCGGGGAGCTGTTTTTT. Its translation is CASYSSGELFF.

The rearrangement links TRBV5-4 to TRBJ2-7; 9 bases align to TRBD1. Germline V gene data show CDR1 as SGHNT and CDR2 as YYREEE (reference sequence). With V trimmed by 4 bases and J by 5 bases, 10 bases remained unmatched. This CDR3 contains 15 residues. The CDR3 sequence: CASSPHSGTGNEQYF. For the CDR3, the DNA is TGTGCCAGCAGCCCACACTCCGGGACAGGGAACGAGCAGTACTTC.

CDR3: CASSFRGRTTYEQYF. Written as DNA, the CDR3 is TGTGCCAGCAGTTTTCGGGGGCGAACCACCTACGAGCAGTACTTC. The V call is TRBV27, the J call TRBJ2-7; D possibly uses TRBD1 or TRBD2 (6 bases each). Germline V gene lookup returns CDR1 MNHEY and CDR2 SMNVEV (reference sequence). The CDR3 spans 15 residues. V lost 3 bases to trimming and J lost 2 bases, with 14 bases between them.

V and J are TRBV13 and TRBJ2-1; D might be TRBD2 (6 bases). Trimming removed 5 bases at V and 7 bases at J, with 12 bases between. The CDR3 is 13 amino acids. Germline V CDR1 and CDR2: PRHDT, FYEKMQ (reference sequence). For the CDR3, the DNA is TGTGCCAGCAGCGCCTCTGCGGGAAATGAGCAGTTCTTC. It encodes CASSASAGNEQFF.

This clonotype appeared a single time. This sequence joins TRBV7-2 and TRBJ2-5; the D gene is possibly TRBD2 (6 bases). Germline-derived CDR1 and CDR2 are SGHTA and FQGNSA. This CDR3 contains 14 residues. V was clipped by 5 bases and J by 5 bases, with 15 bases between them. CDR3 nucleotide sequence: TGTGCCAGCAGCCGTACTAGCTTGCTGGAGACCCAGTACTTC. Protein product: CASSRTSLLETQYF. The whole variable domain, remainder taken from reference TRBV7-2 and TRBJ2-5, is GAGVSQSPSNKVTEKGKDVELRCDPISGHTALYWYRQSLGQGLEFLIYFQGNSAPDKSGLPSDRFSAERTGGSVSTLTIQRTQQEDSAVYLCASSRTSLLETQYFGPGTRLLVL.

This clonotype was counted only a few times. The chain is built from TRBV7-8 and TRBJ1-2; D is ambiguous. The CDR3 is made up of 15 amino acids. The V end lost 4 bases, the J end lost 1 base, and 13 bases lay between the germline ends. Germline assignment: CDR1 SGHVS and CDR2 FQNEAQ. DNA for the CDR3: TGTGCCAGCAGCTCTAACAAAGGCCATAACTATGGCTACACCTTC. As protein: CASSSNKGHNYGYTF. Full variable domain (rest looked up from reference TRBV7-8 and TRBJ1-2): GAGVSQSPRYKVAKRGQDVALRCDPISGHVSLFWYQQALGQGPEFLTYFQNEAQLDKSGLPSDRFFAERPEGSVSTLKIQRTQQEDSAVYLCASSSNKGHNYGYTFGSGTRLTVV.